The 5 T cell receptor beta chains given below trace back to one sample, sequenced in a study of OX40 agonist ivuxolimab in advanced cancers. The receptor library was made with the immunoSEQ multiplex PCR assay. What TCRdb holds here is the immuneACCESS table cut down to in-frame rearrangements. Part of the clones is not present; checked against another copy, under half of the missing clones reflect an unresolved V gene, and the others are unexplained. The sample profile shows about 35,000 clones; 74% of them were found once. Around 18% of the sample belongs to the ten largest clones. This specimen was CD4+ or CD8+ T cells sorted from blood, taken in a trial of the OX40 agonist ivuxolimab. These receptors were collected from an adult with an advanced solid tumor such as melanoma, head and neck, liver or kidney cancer.

The J gene is TRBJ2-3, the V gene TRBV5-4; TRBD2 matches at 15 bases. This CDR3 spans 16 amino acids. CDR1 is SGHNT and CDR2 is YYREEE in the germline V gene (reference sequence). V dropped 4 bases and J dropped 5; count of bases not matched to a gene: 5. The CDR3 loop reads CASSRTSGGAGDTQYF. For the CDR3, the DNA is TGTGCCAGCAGCCGGACTAGCGGGGGGGCGGGAGATACGCAGTATTTT.

The rearrangement uses TRBV5-1 and TRBJ2-7; D ambiguous. The CDR3 has 14 residues. V was cut by 0 bases and J by 0 bases, with 7 bases left in between. CDR1 and CDR2 from the germline V gene are SGHRS and YFSETQ. DNA for the CDR3: TGCGCCAGCAGCTTGGCAGGCGTCTCCTACGAGCAGTACGTC. Its protein product is CASSLAGVSYEQYV.

V and J are TRBV7-2 and TRBJ2-6, with D uncertain. The CDR3 covers 17 residues. Germline loops: CDR1 SGHTA, CDR2 FQGNSA. V was clipped by 3 bases and J by 1 base, with 13 bases between them. The CDR3 nucleotides read TGTGCCAGCAGCTTTGCGGCCATCCTATCTGGGGCCAACGTCCTGACTTTC. It specifies CASSFAAILSGANVLTF.

The chain employs TRBV11-3 and TRBJ2-7, with 9 nucleotides matching TRBD1. Per germline, CDR1 SGHNT and CDR2 YENEEA. The CDR3 length is 17 residues. After removal of 0 bases from V and 3 bases from J, the junction contained 9 bases not matched to a gene. The CDR3 loop is CASSLDLERDRDYEQYF. In nucleotides, the CDR3 is TGTGCCAGCAGCTTAGATCTTGAGCGGGACAGGGACTACGAGCAGTACTTC.

The chain uses TRBV5-5 and TRBJ1-4; D uncertain. In germline, CDR1 is SGHKS, CDR2 YYEKEE (reference sequence). The CDR3 spans 14 residues. Trimming took off 4 bases at V and 2 bases at J, with 9 bases between the two ends. CDR3 in DNA: TGTGCCAGCAGCGGCGGGTATACTAATGAAAAACTGTTTTTT. As protein: CASSGGYTNEKLFF.